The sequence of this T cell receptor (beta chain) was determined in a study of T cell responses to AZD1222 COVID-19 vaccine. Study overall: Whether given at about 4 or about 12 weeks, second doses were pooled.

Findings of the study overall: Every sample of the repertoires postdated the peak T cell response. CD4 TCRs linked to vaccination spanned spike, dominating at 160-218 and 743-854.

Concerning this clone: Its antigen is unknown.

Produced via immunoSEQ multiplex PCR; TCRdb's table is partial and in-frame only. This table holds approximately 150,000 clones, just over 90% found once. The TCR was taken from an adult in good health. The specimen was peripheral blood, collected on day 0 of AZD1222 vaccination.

The CDR3 DNA reads as TGTGCCAGCAGCCAAACAGGGCCCGATAATTCACCCCTCCACTTT. Translating it yields CASSQTGPDNSPLHF. The J gene is TRBJ1-6, the V gene TRBV3-1 (or the pseudogene TRBV3-2); TRBD1 might be the D (6 bases). Germline CDR1 reads LGHDT; CDR2 reads YNNKEL (reference sequence). CDR3 size: 15 residues. V was pared by 2 bases and J by 5 bases, with 10 bases between.